These 10 T cell receptor beta chains originate from one sample sequenced in a study of CD8 T cells in ankylosing spondylitis. Each CDR3 protein gets one entry after TCRdb re-called the 5' RACE reads with MiXCR. The table lists about 240,000 distinct CDR3 sequences, roughly a tenth of them singletons. The sample taken for sequencing was blood, either unsorted or a sorted T cell fraction (not recorded which). The source is a male donor with ankylosing spondylitis or in good health (not recorded which).

This chain uses TRBV10-3 with TRBJ2-1; 8 nucleotides align to TRBD2. Germline trimming cut 4 bases from V and 0 bases from J; bases unmatched to any gene: 17. This CDR3 contains 20 residues. Germline V CDR1 and CDR2: ENHRY, SYGVKD. CDR3 nucleotide sequence: TGTGCCATCAGTGGGCCGACCCGGACTAGCTTTCAGAGCTCCTACAATGAGCAGTTCTTC. Protein sequence: CAISGPTRTSFQSSYNEQFF.

This chain connects TRBV18 to TRBJ2-1; D perhaps matches TRBD2 (5 bases). V was clipped by 3 bases and J by 0 bases, with 9 bases between them. Germline CDR1 and CDR2: KGHSH and LQKENI. The CDR3 spans 15 residues. CDR3 nucleotides: TGTGCCAGCTCACCCCCTAGCATCTCCTACAATGAGCAGTTCTTC. Its protein product is CASSPPSISYNEQFF.

This clonotype was observed many times. This chain links TRBV28 with TRBJ2-2; possibly TRBD1 or TRBD2 for D (6 bases each). Trimming stripped 8 bases from V and 4 bases from J, with 17 bases between. Germline values: CDR1 MDHEN, CDR2 SYDVKM. This CDR3 comprises 15 residues. CDR3 DNA: TGTGCCAGCGGAGAGGGGGGCTCACCCACCGGGGAGCTGTTTTTT. It is translated as CASGEGGSPTGELFF.

There are many counts of this clonotype. V usage is TRBV27 and J usage is TRBJ1-2, with D unresolved. CDR1 MNHEY and CDR2 SMNVEV come from the germline V gene (reference sequence). With 5 bases removed from V and 6 bases from J, the gap between germline ends came to 13 bases. The CDR3 extends over 13 amino acids. CDR3 amino acids: CASSKETGDGYTF. CDR3 nucleotide sequence: TGTGCCAGCAGTAAGGAGACCGGCGATGGCTACACCTTC.

This clonotype was counted at least ten times. The CDR3 DNA reads TGCGCCAGCAGCGCGACGGACAGGGTGCTCGGCTACACCTTC. Its protein is CASSATDRVLGYTF. The rearrangement links TRBV5-1 to TRBJ1-2; 8 nucleotides line up with TRBD1. Germline CDR1 reads SGHRS; CDR2 reads YFSETQ. V lost 4 bases, J lost 8 bases, and 10 bases stayed unmatched. The CDR3 runs 14 residues.

This sequence joins TRBV28 and TRBJ2-1; TRBD2 agrees at 13 bases. The CDR3 is 18 amino acids. The J segment lost 1 base and the V segment lost 6 bases, leaving 9 bases of the junction unmatched. Germline CDR1 and CDR2: MDHEN and SYDVKM. The CDR3 reads CASSWGLGLAGSYNEQFF. The CDR3, as DNA: TGTGCCAGCAGCTGGGGCCTGGGACTAGCGGGGTCCTACAATGAGCAGTTCTTC.

In its sample, this clonotype was seen many times. V and J are TRBV5-6 and TRBJ2-7; D gene ambiguous. Trimming removed 4 bases at V and 3 bases at J, with 14 bases between. Germline V CDR1 and CDR2: SGHDT, YYEEEE. CDR3 size: 14 residues. CDR3 loop: CASSGQTGDYEQYF. CDR3 nucleotide sequence: TGTGCCAGCAGCGGGCAGACTGGCGACTACGAGCAGTACTTC.

This clonotype was seen many times. J is TRBJ1-2 and V is TRBV29-1; D is perhaps TRBD1 (6 bases). This CDR3 is built from 11 residues. V was pared by 4 bases and J by 5 bases, with 8 bases between. Germline V gives CDR1 SQVTM, CDR2 ANQGSEA. CDR3 amino acids: CSVGQDYGYTF. Here the CDR3 DNA reads TGCAGCGTTGGACAGGATTATGGCTACACCTTC.

The sample holds many counts of this clonotype. The chain is built from TRBV5-1 and TRBJ2-7; 8 bases agree with TRBD1. In germline, CDR1 is SGHRS, CDR2 YFSETQ. The length of the CDR3 is 16 residues. The ends lost 1 base at V and 4 bases at J; junction bases unmatched: 10. CDR3 nucleotides: TGCGCCAGCAGCTTGTATCCCAGGGGGCGCGGGTACGAGCAGTACTTC. Its translation is CASSLYPRGRGYEQYF.

This clonotype was counted many times. V and J are TRBV20-1 and TRBJ2-1; the D gene is possibly TRBD2 (5 bases). Trimming took 3 bases from V and 4 from J, leaving 16 bases between them. The length of the CDR3 is 15 residues. Germline loops: CDR1 DFQATT, CDR2 SNEGSKA (reference sequence). The CDR3 bases are TGCAGTGCTAGTCTTGTTAGCGACCCTTACAATGAGCAGTTCTTC. Amino acids: CSASLVSDPYNEQFF.